A selection of T cell receptor beta chains follows, all from one sample in a study of blood T cells in healthy people across ages. TCRdb independently ran MiXCR on the 5' RACE reads; one entry per CDR3 protein. The data show roughly 1,000,000 distinct CDR3 sequences, with around 27% seen just once and 0.65% to 0.75% held by the top ten. The same data also went into a second study, on T cells of mothers and their children.

The sample comprised blood. These receptor sequences come from a girl aged 2 to 10 in good health. CDR3s include the opening cysteine and the closing phenylalanine or tryptophan. Fields, in order: D gene, clone size, V gene, J gene, CDR3 DNA, CDR3 protein. D genes are given only for firm matches. For some rows the clone size is stated as once, few or many, or as a class when expanded; others skip it.

NA	few	TRBV20-1	TRBJ2-1	TGCAGTGCTTATGGGGCGAATGAGCAGTTCTTC	CSAYGANEQFF
NA	NA	TRBV20-1	TRBJ2-7	TGCAGTGCTCCGGACTCCCCCTCCTACGAGCAGTACTTC	CSAPDSPSYEQYF
TRBD1	NA	TRBV5-6	TRBJ2-1	TGTGCCAGCAGCTTTCGACAGGGGGCCTACAATGAGCAGTTCTTC	CASSFRQGAYNEQFF
NA	few	TRBV4-3	TRBJ2-4	TGCGCCAGCAGCCAAGATGTCGTATCCAACGCGGACATTCAGTACTTC	CASSQDVVSNADIQYF
NA	NA	TRBV19	TRBJ1-2	TGTGCCAATAGTCTCTTTGCCGGCCAGGGTCATGGCTACACCTTC	CANSLFAGQGHGYTF
NA	NA	TRBV19	TRBJ2-1	TGTGCCGGTAGTACTCTCTTGGCCGTGGGGGAGTTCTTC	CAGSTLLAVGEFF
NA	NA	TRBV12-3/TRBV12-4	TRBJ2-4	TGTGCCAGCAGTTTACCGCCTGGGGATGGGACGGCCAAAAACATTCAGTACTTC	CASSLPPGDGTAKNIQYF
NA	NA	TRBV20-1	TRBJ2-5	TGCAGTGCTCCCCAGGGTCTTTTCCCAGAGACCCAGTACTTC	CSAPQGLFPETQYF
NA	few	TRBV19	TRBJ1-3	TGTGCCAGTTCAGACACCAACACCATATATTTT	CASSDTNTIYF
TRBD2	NA	TRBV4-2	TRBJ2-1	TGTGCCAGCAGCCTTATAGTGAATGCGGGGGGCGGGGAGCAGTTCTTC	CASSLIVNAGGGEQFF
NA	few	TRBV29-1	TRBJ2-3	TGCAGCGTTGAAAGGGTCACAGATACGCAGTATTTT	CSVERVTDTQYF
TRBD1	few	TRBV4-1	TRBJ1-2	TGCGCCAGCAGCCAAGAGGATCGGACAGGCCCCGGCTACACCTTC	CASSQEDRTGPGYTF
NA	NA	TRBV4-1	TRBJ2-1	TGCGCCAGCAGCCCTGGGGCATGGAACAATGAGCAGTTCTTC	CASSPGAWNNEQFF
NA	many	TRBV5-1	TRBJ2-7	TGCGCCAGCAGCATAGACACCTACGAGCAGTACTTC	CASSIDTYEQYF
NA	NA	TRBV4-2	TRBJ2-1	TGTGCCAGCAGCCAAGATGAGAGTCTAGCGTGGAATGAGCAGTTCTTC	CASSQDESLAWNEQFF
NA	few	TRBV7-2	TRBJ1-2	TGTGCCAGCAGCTTAGGAGGGTGGAACTATGGCTACACCTTC	CASSLGGWNYGYTF
NA	NA	TRBV3-1	TRBJ2-4	TGTGCCAGCAGCCACCCTCTTTCCGGGGTGAGGGACATTCAGTACTTC	CASSHPLSGVRDIQYF
NA	NA	TRBV5-1	TRBJ2-3	TGCGCCAGCAGCTTCAGGGGGGCAGATACGCAGTATTTT	CASSFRGADTQYF
TRBD2	NA	TRBV11-2	TRBJ2-3	TGTGCCAGCAGCTCCGAACTAGCGGCGGTAGGGCAGTATTTT	CASSSELAAVGQYF
TRBD2	NA	TRBV28	TRBJ2-5	TGTGCCTGCGCGGCACCCGGTATAAAGGGACTACGGGAGGAGACCCAGTACTTC	CACAAPGIKGLREETQYF
NA	NA	TRBV5-1	TRBJ2-5	TGCGCCAGCAGGCAAGTTACGGCAGGGTTTTCGGAGACCCAGTACTTC	CASRQVTAGFSETQYF
NA	NA	TRBV7-8	TRBJ2-1	TGTGCCAGCAACTTTGCCGCCCCCTCCTACAATGAGCAGTTCTTC	CASNFAAPSYNEQFF
TRBD2	NA	TRBV20-1	TRBJ2-1	TGCAGTGCTAGAGATCTGGGACTAGCGACCTCCTACAATGAGCAGTTCTTC	CSARDLGLATSYNEQFF
TRBD1	NA	TRBV28	TRBJ2-7	TGTGCCAGCACAACCCAGGGGGCGCAGACCTACGAGCAGTACTTC	CASTTQGAQTYEQYF
NA	NA	TRBV6-5	TRBJ2-2	TGTGCCAGCAGTTACTTGGACACCGGGGAGCTGTTTTTT	CASSYLDTGELFF
NA	few	TRBV11-3	TRBJ2-7	TGTGCCAGCAACTTTAGAACTAACTACGAGCAGTACTTC	CASNFRTNYEQYF
NA	NA	TRBV10-3	TRBJ1-1	TGTGCCATCAGTCAGGGTAACACTGAAGCTTTCTTT	CAISQGNTEAFF